The clone carrying this T cell receptor beta chain was recorded a few times. The data stem from a study of response to subunit inactivated influenza vaccine. The CDR3 is made up of 12 amino acids. The germline gives CDR1 SQVTM, CDR2 ANQGSEA. V was trimmed by 1 base and J by 4 bases, leaving 7 bases between them. TCRdb re-derived calls from the RT-PCR reads in MiXCR, one entry per CDR3 protein. The data contain roughly 700,000 distinct CDR3 sequences, approximately 15% of them seen just once; the ten biggest clones take up around 6.5%. The input for sequencing was PBMCs from blood, taken around 15 days before vaccination. V and J are TRBV29-1 and TRBJ2-5; D gene uncertain. This sequence originates from a man in his forties or fifties who received an inactivated influenza vaccine. For the CDR3, the DNA is TGCAGCGTTGAAGTCAGTAGAGAGACCCAGTACTTC. Translated: CSVEVSRETQYF.